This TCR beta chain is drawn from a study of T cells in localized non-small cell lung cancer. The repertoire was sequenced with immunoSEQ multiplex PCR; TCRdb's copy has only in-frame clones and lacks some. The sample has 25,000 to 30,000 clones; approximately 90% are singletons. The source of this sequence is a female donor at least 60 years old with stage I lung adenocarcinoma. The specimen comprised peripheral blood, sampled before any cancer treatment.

CDR3 protein: CASSPGGGGSGNTIYF. The DNA of the CDR3 is TGTGCCAGCAGCCCTGGGGGTGGCGGCTCTGGAAACACCATATATTTT. V is TRBV28 and J is TRBJ1-3, with D perhaps TRBD1 (5 bases). Between the trimmed V and J ends, which lost 6 bases and 0 bases, there was a span of 15 bases. The CDR3 length is 16 residues. Germline V gene sequence: CDR1 MDHEN, CDR2 SYDVKM.